Listed here is a single T cell receptor beta chain. This specimen belongs to a study of blood T cell repertoires in COVID-19. Across the whole study: From the United States, Italy and Spain came samples of acute and convalescent COVID-19. T cells, B-cell-depleted T cells, or PBMCs supplied cDNA or gDNA.

Per the original data handling: Amplification of reference gene primers was used by the study to estimate nucleated cell counts. Assay used: immunoSEQ multiplex PCR; TCRdb lists only in-frame clones, some missing. V and J calls and clone size are given by that table; D and trimming were obtained from the DNA. The data hold under 20,000 clones, with roughly three quarters observed a single time. The junction had 3 bases not matched to a gene; V was cut back by 4 bases and J by 0 bases. The V gene's germline CDR1 is SGHNT and CDR2 YYREEE (reference sequence). This CDR3 has 16 residues. J is TRBJ2-6 and V is TRBV5-4; the match to TRBD1 covers 8 bases. Sequencing input: peripheral blood. This receptor was obtained from a man aged 60-69 years with active or convalescent COVID-19. For the CDR3, the DNA is TGTGCCAGCAGCAGGGACAGGATCTCTGGGGCCAACGTCCTGACTTTC. It codes for CASSRDRISGANVLTF.